Listed here are 13 T cell receptor beta chains from one sample, sequenced in a study of OX40 agonist ivuxolimab in advanced cancers. Here immunoSEQ multiplex PCR was the method, and the copy in TCRdb shows in-frame clones only, minus some. The sample lists roughly 80,000 clones; 85% were seen once. Sample: CD4+ or CD8+ T cells sorted from blood, taken in a trial of the OX40 agonist ivuxolimab. All receptors derive from an adult with an advanced solid tumor such as melanoma, head and neck, liver or kidney cancer.

This clone was recorded only once. The V gene is TRBV19, the J gene TRBJ2-7, with TRBD1 as a possible D gene (5 bases). The ends were cut back, 5 bases at V and 1 base at J, with 15 bases in the middle. The germline V gene encodes CDR1 LNHDA and CDR2 SQIVND (reference sequence). The CDR3 loop spans 15 amino acids. CDR3 amino acids: CASSLDSQASYEQYF. CDR3 nucleotides: TGTGCCAGTAGTCTCGACAGCCAAGCTTCCTACGAGCAGTACTTC.

This chain links TRBV5-4 with TRBJ1-2; a possible D gene is TRBD1 (6 bases). The V end lost 1 base, the J end lost 5 bases, and 12 bases lay between the germline ends. CDR1 SGHNT and CDR2 YYREEE come from the germline V gene (reference sequence). The CDR3 totals 14 residues. Here the CDR3 reads CASSLRGAGYGYTF. The CDR3 bases are TGTGCCAGCAGCTTGCGGGGGGCGGGTTATGGCTACACCTTC.

For this clone: Other DNA sequences in this sample translate to the same CDR3. The V and J genes are TRBV7-2 and TRBJ2-7, with D hard to call. CDR1 and CDR2 (germline): SGHTA, FQGNSA. The CDR3 has 15 residues. Between the trimmed V and J ends, which lost 1 base and 0 bases, there was a span of 10 bases. This chain's CDR3 is CASSLEWGSSYEQYF. The CDR3 DNA reads TGTGCCAGCAGCTTAGAGTGGGGTAGCTCCTACGAGCAGTACTTC.

The chain's CDR3 is CASRDSGNEKLFF. In DNA, the CDR3 is TGCGCCAGCAGGGACAGCGGTAATGAAAAACTGTTTTTT. The chain has TRBV5-1 and TRBJ1-4, with D maybe TRBD1 (6 bases). Germline lookup yields CDR1 SGHRS and CDR2 YFSETQ. V was shortened by 5 bases and J by 4 bases, with 9 bases between the two germline ends. The CDR3 sequence is 13 residues long.

This sequence joins TRBV30 and TRBJ2-2, with TRBD2 identical over 7 bases. The CDR3 is made up of 16 amino acids. The J segment lost 5 bases and the V segment lost 0 bases, leaving 9 bases of the junction unmatched. Germline CDR1 GTSNPN, CDR2 SVGIG (reference sequence). The CDR3 nucleotides are TGTGCCTGGAGTGTAGGGGCTAGCGGCCATACCGGGGAGCTGTTTTTT. This gives the protein CAWSVGASGHTGELFF.

The V and J genes are TRBV10-2 and TRBJ2-7, with no clear D. This CDR3 is built from 11 residues. The germline gives CDR1 WSHSY, CDR2 SAAADI. Trimming stripped 6 bases from V and 7 bases from J, with 10 bases between. CDR3 sequence reads: CASSNGWEQYF. The CDR3 nucleotides are TGCGCCAGCAGCAACGGCTGGGAGCAGTACTTC.

The chain uses TRBV5-1 and TRBJ2-2; 8 bases align to TRBD1. V lost 4 bases to trimming and J lost 0 bases; unmatched junction nucleotides: 2. The CDR3 runs to 15 residues. CDR1 SGHRS and CDR2 YFSETQ come from the germline V gene. CDR3 protein: CASSRDRTNTGELFF. The CDR3 DNA follows: TGCGCCAGCAGCCGGGACAGGACGAACACCGGGGAGCTGTTTTTT.

This clone was observed a single time. The chain joins TRBV6-1 to TRBJ1-4; possibly TRBD1 for D (5 bases). This CDR3 region has 15 residues. Looked up from germline, CDR1 is MNHNS and CDR2 is SASEGT. V lost 0 bases to trimming and J lost 7 bases, with 12 bases between them. The chain's CDR3 is CASSEAWGSGEKLFF. CDR3 DNA: TGTGCCAGCAGTGAAGCGTGGGGGTCTGGTGAAAAACTGTTTTTT.

The rearrangement joins TRBV6-1 to TRBJ2-7, with D uncertain. V shed 4 bases and J shed 1 base, with 5 bases lying between them. In germline, CDR1 is MNHNS, CDR2 SASEGT. CDR3 length: 12 residues. CDR3 sequence: CASSVVSYEQYF. The CDR3 region has the DNA TGTGCCAGCAGTGTGGTTTCCTACGAGCAGTACTTC.

This chain links TRBV27 with TRBJ1-4, with unresolved D. Deletions cut 6 bases from V and 0 bases from J, with 17 bases between. CDR1 is MNHEY and CDR2 is SMNVEV in the germline V gene (reference sequence). The length of the CDR3 is 17 residues. CDR3 region: CASRRQEGRATNEKLFF. CDR3 DNA sequence: TGTGCCAGCAGACGCCAAGAGGGCCGAGCAACTAATGAAAAACTGTTTTTT.

This chain links TRBV2 with TRBJ2-3, with D perhaps TRBD2 (7 bases). Trimming shortened V by 2 bases and J by 1 base, and 16 bases separated the two germline ends. The V gene's germline CDR1 is SNHLY and CDR2 FYNNEI. This CDR3 region has 17 residues. DNA of the CDR3: TGTGCCAGCAGTGAAATGAGGGGGGGCTCGGGCACAGATACGCAGTATTTT. Its protein is CASSEMRGGSGTDTQYF.

The chain uses TRBV7-2 and TRBJ1-3; D remains ambiguous. Looked up from germline, CDR1 is SGHTA and CDR2 is FQGNSA. The CDR3 has 17 residues. The V end was cut by 2 bases, the J end by 0 bases, with 14 bases between. As DNA, the CDR3 is TGTGCCAGCAGCTTACGGTCTCGTCGATCCTCTGGAAACACCATATATTTT. Its translation is CASSLRSRRSSGNTIYF.

The chain joins TRBV19 to TRBJ2-3, with 7 bases fitting TRBD1. CDR1 and CDR2 (germline): LNHDA, SQIVND (reference sequence). The CDR3 length is 16 residues. V dropped 1 base and J dropped 0; count of bases not matched to a gene: 4. DNA of the CDR3: TGTGCCAGTAGTATAGGGGAGACAGGGAGCACAGATACGCAGTATTTT. Protein sequence: CASSIGETGSTDTQYF.